Shown below are 11 T cell receptor beta chains from a single sample sequenced in a study of T cells in Graves' hyperthyroidism and ophthalmopathy. Using RNA transcripts as the source, TCR beta CDR3 regions were amplified. Primed by the HTBI set, a first-round RT-PCR was run on the TCR CDR3. MiXCR was run by TCRdb on the multiplex PCR reads, yielding one entry per CDR3 protein. The sample lists approximately 570,000 distinct CDR3 sequences; 15% to 20% were seen once. The sequenced sample was blood. The receptors derive from a man in his forties with Graves' ophthalmopathy.

This clonotype was seen many times. The chain uses TRBV30 and TRBJ1-1; D unresolved. V lost 2 bases and J lost 4, with 5 bases in between. The CDR3 is made up of 11 amino acids. Germline assignment: CDR1 GTSNPN and CDR2 SVGIG (reference sequence). As DNA, the CDR3 is TGTGCCTGGAGTTTGGGCACTGAAGCTTTCTTT. The encoded protein is CAWSLGTEAFF.

This clonotype showed up many times. This rearrangement joins TRBV2 to TRBJ2-1; 7 bases line up with TRBD1. With V trimmed by 6 bases and J by 8 bases, 4 bases remained unmatched. CDR3 length equals 12 residues. Per germline, CDR1 SNHLY and CDR2 FYNNEI. Here the CDR3 DNA reads TGTGCCAGCAGGCTACAGGGGTATGAGCAGTTCTTC. Amino acids: CASRLQGYEQFF.

V is TRBV28 and J is TRBJ2-3; TRBD2 aligns across 11 bases. V gave up 5 bases and J gave up 5 bases; unmatched junction bases: 6. CDR1 is MDHEN and CDR2 is SYDVKM in the germline V gene. The CDR3 loop spans 15 amino acids. For the CDR3, the DNA is TGTGCCAGCAGTGAACTAGCGGGAGTAGGAGATACGCAGTATTTT. This encodes CASSELAGVGDTQYF. The variable domain in full, completed from reference TRBV28 and TRBJ2-3, reads DVKVTQSSRYLVKRTGEKVFLECVQDMDHENMFWYRQDPGLGLRLIYFSYDVKMKEKGDIPEGYSVSREKKERFSLILESASTNQTSMYLCASSELAGVGDTQYFGPGTRLTVL.

The J gene is TRBJ1-1, the V gene TRBV12-3 or TRBV12-4; D is undetermined. The CDR3 extends over 15 amino acids. V dropped 6 bases and J dropped 1 base, with 15 bases sitting between them. CDR3 nucleotides: TGTGCCAGCAGCGATGCTGGTAGCGGGAACACTGAAGCTTTCTTT. It codes for CASSDAGSGNTEAFF.

The V call is TRBV6-5, the J call TRBJ2-2; D call uncertain. From germline, CDR1 is MNHEY and CDR2 SVGAGI. Trimming left V 4 bases short and J 4 bases short, with 4 bases between. The CDR3 loop spans 12 amino acids. CDR3 protein: CASSWSTGELFF. CDR3 DNA: TGTGCCAGCAGTTGGAGCACCGGGGAGCTGTTTTTT.

V and J are TRBV9 and TRBJ1-2; 9 nucleotides line up with TRBD1. The CDR3 covers 14 residues. V dropped 3 bases and J dropped 7; count of bases not matched to a gene: 7. Per germline, CDR1 SGDLS and CDR2 YYNGEE. CDR3 loop: CASSAYRGLGGYTF. The CDR3 nucleotides read TGTGCCAGCAGCGCCTACAGGGGGCTCGGTGGCTACACCTTC. The whole variable domain, remainder taken from reference TRBV9 and TRBJ1-2, is DSGVTQTPKHLITATGQRVTLRCSPRSGDLSVYWYQQSLDQGLQFLIQYYNGEERAKGNILERFSAQQFPDLHSELNLSSLELGDSALYFCASSAYRGLGGYTFGSGTRLTVV.

This clonotype was seen at least ten times. The chain joins TRBV11-1 to TRBJ2-5; D tentatively fits TRBD1 or TRBD2 (6 bases each). The V end was cut by 3 bases, the J end by 4 bases, with 15 bases between. Germline V lookup: CDR1 SGHAT, CDR2 FQDESV (reference sequence). The CDR3 length is 15 residues. CDR3 DNA: TGTGCCAGCAGCTTTTTGGGGGGCTTAGGAGAGACCCAGTACTTC. This codes for CASSFLGGLGETQYF.

This clonotype was observed a few times. The chain couples TRBV5-5 to TRBJ2-3; 7 nucleotides align to TRBD2. The CDR3 sequence is 15 residues long. With V trimmed by 7 bases and J by 0 bases, 8 bases remained unmatched. Germline-derived CDR1 and CDR2 are SGHKS and YYEKEE (reference sequence). The CDR3: CASRLWEGSTDTQYF. The CDR3 DNA reads as TGTGCCAGCCGTCTTTGGGAGGGAAGCACAGATACGCAGTATTTT.

In its sample, this clonotype was seen once. The rearrangement joins TRBV20-1 to TRBJ1-5; perhaps TRBD1 as D (6 bases). The CDR3 covers 16 residues. Trimming stripped 3 bases from V and 0 bases from J, with 15 bases between. Germline V lookup: CDR1 DFQATT, CDR2 SNEGSKA (reference sequence). CDR3 protein: CSARRGGKLSNQPQHF. Here the CDR3 DNA reads TGCAGTGCTAGGAGGGGGGGGAAGCTTAGCAATCAGCCCCAGCATTTT.

J is TRBJ2-5 and V is TRBV5-6, with 9 bases aligning to TRBD1. The CDR3 runs 13 residues. The J segment lost 12 bases and the V segment lost 0 bases, leaving 6 bases of the junction unmatched. In germline, CDR1 is SGHDT, CDR2 YYEEEE. The CDR3 sequence is CASSLEQGADEYF. In DNA, the CDR3 is TGTGCCAGCAGCTTGGAACAGGGGGCCGACGAGTACTTC.

The V call is TRBV11-2, the J call TRBJ2-6, with TRBD1 as a possible D gene (5 bases). Germline lookup yields CDR1 SGHAT and CDR2 FQNNGV. CDR3 length equals 16 residues. The V gene lost 3 bases and the J gene lost 4 bases, with 13 bases spanning the gap. This CDR3 is CASSFQQASGANVLTF. In nucleotides, the CDR3 is TGTGCCAGCAGCTTCCAACAGGCGTCCGGGGCCAACGTCCTGACTTTC.